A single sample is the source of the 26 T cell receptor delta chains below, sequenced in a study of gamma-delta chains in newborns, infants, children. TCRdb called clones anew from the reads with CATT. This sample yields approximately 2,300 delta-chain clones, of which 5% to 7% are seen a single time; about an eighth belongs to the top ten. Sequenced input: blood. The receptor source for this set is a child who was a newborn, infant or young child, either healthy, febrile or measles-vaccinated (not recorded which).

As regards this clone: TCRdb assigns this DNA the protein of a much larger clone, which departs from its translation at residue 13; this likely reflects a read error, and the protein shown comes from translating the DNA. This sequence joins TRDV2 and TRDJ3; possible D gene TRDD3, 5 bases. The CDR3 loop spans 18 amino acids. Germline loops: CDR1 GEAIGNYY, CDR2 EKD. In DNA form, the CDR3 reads TGTGCCTGTGACACCGTTGAGGGGAGCTCCTGGGACGCCCGACAGATGTTTTTC. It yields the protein CACDTVEGSSWDARQMFF.

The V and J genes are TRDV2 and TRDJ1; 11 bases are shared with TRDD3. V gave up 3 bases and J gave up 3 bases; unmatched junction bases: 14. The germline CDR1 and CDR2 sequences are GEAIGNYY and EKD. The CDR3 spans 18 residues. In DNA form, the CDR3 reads TGTGCCTGTGACTCGGTCGAGAGATGGGGGATACGGGCCGATAAACTCATCTTT. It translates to CACDSVERWGIRADKLIF.

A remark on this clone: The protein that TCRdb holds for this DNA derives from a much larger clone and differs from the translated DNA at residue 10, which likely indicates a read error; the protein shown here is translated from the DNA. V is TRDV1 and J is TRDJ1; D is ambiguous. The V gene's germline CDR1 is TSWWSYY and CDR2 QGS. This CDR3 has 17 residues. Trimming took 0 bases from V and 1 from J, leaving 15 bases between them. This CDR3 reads CALGELNSHLVTDKLIF. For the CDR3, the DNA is TGTGCTCTTGGGGAACTGAACTCCCATTTGGTCACCGATAAACTCATCTTT.

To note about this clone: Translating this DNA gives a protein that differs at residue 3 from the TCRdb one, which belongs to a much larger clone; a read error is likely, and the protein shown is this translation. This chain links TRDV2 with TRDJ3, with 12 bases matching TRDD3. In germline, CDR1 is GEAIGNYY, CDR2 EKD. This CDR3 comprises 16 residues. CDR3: CARDLLGDTQTRQMFF. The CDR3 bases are TGTGCCCGTGACTTACTGGGGGATACTCAGACCCGACAGATGTTTTTC.

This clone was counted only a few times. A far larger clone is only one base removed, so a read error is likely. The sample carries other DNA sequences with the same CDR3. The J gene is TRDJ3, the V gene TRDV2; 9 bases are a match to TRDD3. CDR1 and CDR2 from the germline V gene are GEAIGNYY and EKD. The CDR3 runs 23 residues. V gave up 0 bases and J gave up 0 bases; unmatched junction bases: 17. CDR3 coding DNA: TGTGCCTGTGACACCGTTCACGTCCAAAGGGGATACGGGAGCTCCTGGGACACCCGACAGATGTTTTTC. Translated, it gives CACDTVHVQRGYGSSWDTRQMFF.

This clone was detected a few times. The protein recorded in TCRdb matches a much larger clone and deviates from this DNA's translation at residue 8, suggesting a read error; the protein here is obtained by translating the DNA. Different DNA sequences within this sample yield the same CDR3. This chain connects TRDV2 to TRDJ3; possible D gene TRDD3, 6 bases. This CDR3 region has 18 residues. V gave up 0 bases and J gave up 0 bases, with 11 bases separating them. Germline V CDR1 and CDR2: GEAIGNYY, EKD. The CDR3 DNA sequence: TGTGCCTGTGACACCGGGGGAGACAGCTCCTGGGACACCCGACAGATGTTTTTC. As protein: CACDTGGDSSWDTRQMFF.

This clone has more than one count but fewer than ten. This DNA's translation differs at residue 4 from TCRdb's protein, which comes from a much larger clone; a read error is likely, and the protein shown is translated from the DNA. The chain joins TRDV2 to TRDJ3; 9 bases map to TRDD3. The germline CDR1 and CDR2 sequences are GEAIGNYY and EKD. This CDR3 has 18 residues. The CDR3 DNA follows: TGTGCCTGTGGCACCGTCGGGGATACGACCTGGGACACCCGACAGATGTTTTTC. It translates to CACGTVGDTTWDTRQMFF.

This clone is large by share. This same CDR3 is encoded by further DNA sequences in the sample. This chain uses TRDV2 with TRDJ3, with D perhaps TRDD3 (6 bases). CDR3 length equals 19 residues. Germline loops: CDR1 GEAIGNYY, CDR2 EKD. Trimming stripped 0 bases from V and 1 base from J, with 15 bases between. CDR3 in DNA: TGTGCCTGTGACACCGTACTGGGAGTTATGTCCTGGGACACCCGACAGATGTTTTTC. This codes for CACDTVLGVMSWDTRQMFF.

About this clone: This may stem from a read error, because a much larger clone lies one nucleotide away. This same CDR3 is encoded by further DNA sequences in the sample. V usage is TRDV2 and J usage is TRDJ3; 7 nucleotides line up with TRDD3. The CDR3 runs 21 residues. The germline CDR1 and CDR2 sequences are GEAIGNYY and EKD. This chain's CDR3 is CACDPLGGDPLRSWDTRQMFF. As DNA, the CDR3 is TGCGCCTGTGACCCTCTGGGGGGAGATCCCCTCCGCTCCTGGGACACCCGACAGATGTTTTTC.

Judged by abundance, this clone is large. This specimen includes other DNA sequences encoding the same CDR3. The CDR3 sequence is CACDTVSGMGPSWDTRQMFF. The CDR3 DNA reads as TGTGCCTGTGACACCGTTTCGGGGATGGGGCCCTCCTGGGACACCCGACAGATGTTTTTC. V gene TRDV2 combines with J gene TRDJ3; D is perhaps TRDD3 (6 bases). CDR1 is GEAIGNYY and CDR2 is EKD in the germline V gene. V gave up 0 bases and J gave up 0 bases, with 17 bases separating them. The CDR3 runs to 20 residues.

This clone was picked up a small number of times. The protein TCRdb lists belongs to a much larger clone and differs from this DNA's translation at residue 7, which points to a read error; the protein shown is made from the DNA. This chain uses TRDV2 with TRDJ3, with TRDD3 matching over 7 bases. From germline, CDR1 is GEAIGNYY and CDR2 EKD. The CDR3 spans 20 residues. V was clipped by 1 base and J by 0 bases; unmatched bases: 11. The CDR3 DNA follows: TGTGCCTGTGACACACTGCTCACTGGGGAGAGCTCCTGGGACACCCGACAGATGTTTTTC. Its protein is CACDTLLTGESSWDTRQMFF.

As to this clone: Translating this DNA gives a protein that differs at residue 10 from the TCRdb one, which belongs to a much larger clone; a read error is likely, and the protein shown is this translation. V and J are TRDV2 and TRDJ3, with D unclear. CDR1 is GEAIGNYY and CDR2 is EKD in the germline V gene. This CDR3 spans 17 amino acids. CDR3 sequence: CACDTVQSSRDTRQMFF. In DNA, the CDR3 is TGTGCCTGTGACACCGTACAGAGCTCCCGGGACACCCGACAGATGTTTTTC.

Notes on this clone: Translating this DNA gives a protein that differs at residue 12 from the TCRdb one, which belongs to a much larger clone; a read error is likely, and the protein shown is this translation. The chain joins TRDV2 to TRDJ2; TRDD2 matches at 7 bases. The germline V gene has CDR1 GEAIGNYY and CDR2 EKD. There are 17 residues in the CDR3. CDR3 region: CACDGVGPSFLIAQLFF. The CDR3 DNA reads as TGTGCCTGTGACGGCGTTGGCCCTTCCTTTTTGATAGCACAACTCTTCTTT.

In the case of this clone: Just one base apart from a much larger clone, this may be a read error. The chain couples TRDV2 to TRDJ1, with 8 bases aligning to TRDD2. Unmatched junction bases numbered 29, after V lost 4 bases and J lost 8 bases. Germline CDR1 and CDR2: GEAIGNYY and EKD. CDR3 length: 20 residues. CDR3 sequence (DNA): TGTGCCTGTGATCCCCTTCCTAGGGGGACTGACGGCCAATACGCCGCCAAACTCATCTTT. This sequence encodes CACDPLPRGTDGQYAAKLIF.

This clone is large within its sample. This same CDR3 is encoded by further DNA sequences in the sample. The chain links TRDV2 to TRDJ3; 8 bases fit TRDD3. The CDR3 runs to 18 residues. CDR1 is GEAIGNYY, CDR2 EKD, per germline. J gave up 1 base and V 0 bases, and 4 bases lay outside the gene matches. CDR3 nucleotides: TGTGCCTGTGACACCGTGCTGGGGGAGTCCTGGGACACCCGACAGATGTTTTTC. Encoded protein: CACDTVLGESWDTRQMFF.

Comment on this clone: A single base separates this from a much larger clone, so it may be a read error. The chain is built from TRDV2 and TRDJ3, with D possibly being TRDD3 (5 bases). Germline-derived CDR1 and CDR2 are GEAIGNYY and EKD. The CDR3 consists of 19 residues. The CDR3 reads CACDAITGSKAWDTRKMFF. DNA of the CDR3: TGTGCCTGTGACGCGATTACTGGATCAAAAGCCTGGGACACCCGAAAGATGTTTTTC.

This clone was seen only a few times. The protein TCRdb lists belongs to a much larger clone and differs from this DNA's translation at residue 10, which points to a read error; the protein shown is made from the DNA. This CDR3 is CACDAVGGYTSKLIF. Here the CDR3 DNA reads TGTGCCTGTGACGCCGTCGGGGGATACACCTCCAAACTCATCTTT. The V and J genes are TRDV2 and TRDJ1; 9 bases align to TRDD3. V lost 3 bases to trimming and J lost 8 bases; unmatched junction nucleotides: 12. Germline CDR1 is GEAIGNYY and CDR2 is EKD. This CDR3 spans 15 amino acids.

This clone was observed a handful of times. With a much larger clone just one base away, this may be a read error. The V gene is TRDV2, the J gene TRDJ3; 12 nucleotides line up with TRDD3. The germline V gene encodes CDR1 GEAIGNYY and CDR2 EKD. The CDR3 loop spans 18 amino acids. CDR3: CACDKVLGDTWDTRKMFF. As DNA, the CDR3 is TGTGCCTGTGACAAAGTACTGGGGGATACCTGGGACACCCGAAAGATGTTTTTC.

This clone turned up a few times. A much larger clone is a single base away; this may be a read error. This chain's CDR3 is CACDQVVGGRPWDTRRMFF. The CDR3 DNA follows: TGTGCCTGTGACCAGGTCGTGGGGGGCCGACCCTGGGACACCCGACGGATGTTTTTC. The chain couples TRDV2 to TRDJ3; possible D gene TRDD3, 6 bases. CDR1 GEAIGNYY and CDR2 EKD come from the germline V gene. This CDR3 comprises 19 residues.

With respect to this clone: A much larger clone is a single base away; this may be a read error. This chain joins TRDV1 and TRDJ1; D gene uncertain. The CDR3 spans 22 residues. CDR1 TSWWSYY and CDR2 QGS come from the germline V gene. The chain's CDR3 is CALGQLPPMLSRDLTRGHKLIF. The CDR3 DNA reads TGTGCTCTTGGGCAACTCCCTCCAATGCTTTCTCGGGACCTAACCCGAGGGCATAAACTCATCTTT.

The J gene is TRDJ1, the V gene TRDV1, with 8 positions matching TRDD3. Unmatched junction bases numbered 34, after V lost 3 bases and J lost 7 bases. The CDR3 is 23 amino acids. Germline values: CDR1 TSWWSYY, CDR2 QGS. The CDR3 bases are TGTGCTCTTGGGGAGGCTCTTTCTGCCTCCCTACGGGGGGTACTGGGGGCATCAACTAAACTCATCTTT. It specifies CALGEALSASLRGVLGASTKLIF.

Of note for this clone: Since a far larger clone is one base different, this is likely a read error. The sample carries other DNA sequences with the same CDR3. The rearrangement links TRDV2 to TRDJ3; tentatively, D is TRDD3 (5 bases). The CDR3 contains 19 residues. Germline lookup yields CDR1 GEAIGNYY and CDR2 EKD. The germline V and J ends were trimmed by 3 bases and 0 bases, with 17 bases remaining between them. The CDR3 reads CACDDLGSPSSWDTRQMFF. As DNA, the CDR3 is TGTGCCTGTGACGACTTGGGGTCCCCGAGCTCCTGGGACACCCGACAGATGTTTTTC.

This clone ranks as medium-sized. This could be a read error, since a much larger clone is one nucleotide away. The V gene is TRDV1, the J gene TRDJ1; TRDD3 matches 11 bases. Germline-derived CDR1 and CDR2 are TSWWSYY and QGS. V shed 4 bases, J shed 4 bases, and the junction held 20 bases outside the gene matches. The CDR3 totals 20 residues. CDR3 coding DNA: TGTGCTCTTGGGGGTATACTTCCTTCCTATGCTGGGGGATACTTCGATAAACTCATCTTT. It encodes CALGGILPSYAGGYFDKLIF.

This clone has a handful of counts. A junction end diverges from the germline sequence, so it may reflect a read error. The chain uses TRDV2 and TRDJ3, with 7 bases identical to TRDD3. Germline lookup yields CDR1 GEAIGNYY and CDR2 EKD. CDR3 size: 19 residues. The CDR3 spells CACDTVSGDSSWCTRQMFF. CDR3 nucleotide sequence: TGTGCCTGTGACACCGTATCCGGGGATAGCTCCTGGTGCACCCGGCAGATGTTTTTC.

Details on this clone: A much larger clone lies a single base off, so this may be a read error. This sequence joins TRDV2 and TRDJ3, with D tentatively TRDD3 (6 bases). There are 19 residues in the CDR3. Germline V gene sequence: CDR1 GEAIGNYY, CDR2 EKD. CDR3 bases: TGTGCCTGTGACACCGTACTGGGAGTTATGTCCTGGGACACCCGAAAGATGTTTTTC. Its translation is CACDTVLGVMSWDTRKMFF.

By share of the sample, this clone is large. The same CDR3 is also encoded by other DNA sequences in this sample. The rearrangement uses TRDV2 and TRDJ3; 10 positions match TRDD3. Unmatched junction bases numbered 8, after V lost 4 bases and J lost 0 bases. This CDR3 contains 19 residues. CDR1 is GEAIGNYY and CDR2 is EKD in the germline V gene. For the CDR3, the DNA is TGTGCCTGTGATCTACTGGGGGATCCAAGCTCCTGGGACACCCGACAGATGTTTTTC. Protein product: CACDLLGDPSSWDTRQMFF.